The rows below give T cell receptor beta chains drawn from one sample of a study of persistence of HIV-infected CD4 T cells. No antigen has been identified for these receptors. Assay: immunoSEQ multiplex PCR; the TCRdb copy retains only in-frame clones and omits some. The sample includes roughly 35,000 clones, around four fifths of them seen just once. Sequenced material: cultured CD4+ T cells from PBMCs, taken from a patient who received antiretroviral therapy. The source of these receptors is an adult with HIV. The donor label of this sample is uncertain. The CDR3 runs from the conserved cysteine through the conserved F or W. Fields, in order: D gene, V gene, J gene, clone size, CDR3 protein, CDR3 DNA. D genes are given only for firm matches. Size tells how often a clone was seen (once, few, many) or the class of an expanded clone, and some rows leave it out.

d_call: TRBD1
v_call: TRBV2
j_call: TRBJ1-2
clone_size: NA
cdr3_aa: CASSMDRGSGYTF
cdr3_nt: TGTGCCAGCAGCATGGACAGGGGCTCTGGCTACACCTTC

d_call: NA
v_call: TRBV5-4
j_call: TRBJ2-3
clone_size: NA
cdr3_aa: CASRPDRRTDTQYF
cdr3_nt: TGTGCCAGCAGGCCGGACCGACGCACAGATACGCAGTATTTT

d_call: NA
v_call: TRBV15
j_call: TRBJ1-6
clone_size: NA
cdr3_aa: CATSRDTTVESPLHF
cdr3_nt: TGTGCCACCAGCAGAGATACTACAGTGGAATCACCCCTCCACTTT

d_call: NA
v_call: TRBV6-2/TRBV6-3
j_call: TRBJ1-2
clone_size: NA
cdr3_aa: CASSYRGNGYTF
cdr3_nt: TGTGCCAGCAGTTACCGGGGGAACGGCTACACCTTC

d_call: TRBD1
v_call: TRBV7-3
j_call: TRBJ1-1
clone_size: few
cdr3_aa: CASSSSGGTEAFF
cdr3_nt: TGTGCCAGCAGCTCCTCAGGGGGCACTGAAGCTTTCTTT

d_call: NA
v_call: TRBV21-1
j_call: TRBJ2-5
clone_size: NA
cdr3_aa: CASSKAVTILRETQYF
cdr3_nt: TGTGCCAGCAGCAAAGCGGTAACCATCCTGAGGGAGACCCAGTACTTC

d_call: TRBD2
v_call: TRBV19
j_call: TRBJ2-1
clone_size: NA
cdr3_aa: CASSYGWKGGGDNEQFF
cdr3_nt: TGTGCCAGTAGTTACGGGTGGAAAGGCGGGGGGGACAATGAGCAGTTCTTC

d_call: NA
v_call: TRBV5-1
j_call: TRBJ1-1
clone_size: NA
cdr3_aa: CASSLKVQGTQMNTEAFF
cdr3_nt: TGCGCCAGCAGCTTAAAGGTACAGGGAACCCAAATGAACACTGAAGCTTTCTTT

d_call: TRBD1
v_call: TRBV9
j_call: TRBJ2-3
clone_size: NA
cdr3_aa: CASSVVGTVPGSVVADTQYF
cdr3_nt: TGTGCCAGCAGCGTAGTCGGGACAGTGCCCGGTTCGGTCGTGGCAGATACGCAGTATTTT

d_call: NA
v_call: TRBV4-1
j_call: TRBJ1-2
clone_size: NA
cdr3_aa: CASSQEPGLSGYTF
cdr3_nt: TGCGCCAGCAGCCAAGAGCCAGGGCTAAGTGGCTACACCTTC

d_call: NA
v_call: TRBV5-4
j_call: TRBJ1-1
clone_size: NA
cdr3_aa: CASRQGRVNTEAFF
cdr3_nt: TGTGCCAGCAGGCAGGGCAGGGTGAACACTGAAGCTTTCTTT

d_call: NA
v_call: TRBV24-1
j_call: TRBJ2-1
clone_size: NA
cdr3_aa: CATSDLLGPGEQFF
cdr3_nt: TGTGCCACCAGTGATTTATTAGGGCCTGGTGAGCAGTTCTTC

d_call: NA
v_call: TRBV20-1
j_call: TRBJ2-1
clone_size: few
cdr3_aa: CSASGQGLSYNEQFF
cdr3_nt: TGCAGTGCTAGTGGGCAGGGGCTATCCTACAATGAGCAGTTCTTC

d_call: NA
v_call: TRBV7-3
j_call: TRBJ2-2
clone_size: NA
cdr3_aa: CASSLRGSHTGELFF
cdr3_nt: TGTGCCAGCAGCTTAAGGGGCTCCCACACCGGGGAGCTGTTTTTT

d_call: NA
v_call: TRBV9
j_call: TRBJ1-2
clone_size: NA
cdr3_aa: CASSPRQFKSPTANYGYTF
cdr3_nt: TGTGCCAGCAGCCCGCGACAGTTTAAGAGCCCTACAGCTAACTATGGCTACACCTTC

d_call: NA
v_call: TRBV2
j_call: TRBJ1-1
clone_size: NA
cdr3_aa: CASSEGRYTEAFF
cdr3_nt: TGTGCCAGCAGTGAAGGGCGATACACTGAAGCTTTCTTT

d_call: NA
v_call: TRBV11-3
j_call: TRBJ1-1
clone_size: once
cdr3_aa: CASSLGGTNTEAFF
cdr3_nt: TGTGCCAGCAGCTTAGGGGGGACGAACACTGAAGCTTTCTTT

d_call: TRBD2
v_call: TRBV29-1
j_call: TRBJ2-3
clone_size: NA
cdr3_aa: CSVDTSGVADTQYF
cdr3_nt: TGCAGCGTTGATACTAGCGGGGTTGCAGATACGCAGTATTTT

d_call: TRBD1
v_call: TRBV11-1
j_call: TRBJ1-5
clone_size: few
cdr3_aa: CASSPGGTADQPQHF
cdr3_nt: TGTGCCAGCAGCCCGGGTGGGACAGCCGATCAGCCCCAGCATTTT

d_call: NA
v_call: TRBV27
j_call: TRBJ2-2
clone_size: few
cdr3_aa: CASSPNTGELFF
cdr3_nt: TGTGCCAGCAGCCCTAACACCGGGGAGCTGTTTTTT

d_call: NA
v_call: TRBV18
j_call: TRBJ1-5
clone_size: NA
cdr3_aa: CASSPQSPGPSNQPQHF
cdr3_nt: TGTGCCAGCTCCCCCCAGAGCCCGGGCCCCAGCAATCAGCCCCAGCATTTT

d_call: TRBD1
v_call: TRBV3-1/TRBV3-2
j_call: TRBJ1-1
clone_size: NA
cdr3_aa: CASSPRTGGTEAFF
cdr3_nt: TGTGCCAGCAGCCCCAGGACAGGAGGCACTGAAGCTTTCTTT

d_call: TRBD1
v_call: TRBV5-1
j_call: TRBJ2-5
clone_size: once
cdr3_aa: CASSLMPGGETQYF
cdr3_nt: TGCGCCAGCAGCTTGATGCCAGGGGGTGAGACCCAGTACTTC

d_call: TRBD2
v_call: TRBV5-1
j_call: TRBJ2-5
clone_size: NA
cdr3_aa: CASSQTSGGAQETQYF
cdr3_nt: TGCGCCAGCAGCCAGACTAGCGGGGGGGCCCAAGAGACCCAGTACTTC

d_call: NA
v_call: TRBV5-6
j_call: TRBJ2-5
clone_size: NA
cdr3_aa: CASSLPVGETQYF
cdr3_nt: TGTGCCAGCAGCTTGCCGGTAGGCGAGACCCAGTACTTC

d_call: NA
v_call: TRBV6-5
j_call: TRBJ1-6
clone_size: NA
cdr3_aa: CASRDLYSPLHF
cdr3_nt: TGTGCCAGCAGGGACCTCTATTCACCCCTCCACTTT

d_call: NA
v_call: TRBV12-1
j_call: TRBJ1-1
clone_size: once
cdr3_aa: CASSSVFENTEAFF
cdr3_nt: TGTGCCAGCAGCTCCGTATTCGAGAACACTGAAGCTTTCTTT

d_call: NA
v_call: TRBV7-2
j_call: TRBJ1-4
clone_size: NA
cdr3_aa: CASSLDPKGGEKLFF
cdr3_nt: TGTGCCAGCAGCTTAGACCCGAAGGGAGGTGAAAAACTGTTTTTT

d_call: NA
v_call: TRBV9
j_call: TRBJ1-1
clone_size: NA
cdr3_aa: CASSVVGETEAFF
cdr3_nt: TGTGCCAGCAGCGTAGTGGGGGAGACTGAAGCTTTCTTT

d_call: TRBD2
v_call: TRBV7-9
j_call: TRBJ2-1
clone_size: once
cdr3_aa: CASSRGTSGEEQFF
cdr3_nt: TGTGCCAGCAGCCGCGGGACTAGCGGAGAGGAGCAGTTCTTC

d_call: NA
v_call: TRBV19
j_call: TRBJ1-5
clone_size: once
cdr3_aa: CASNITDVMGRPQHF
cdr3_nt: TGTGCCAGTAATATTACGGACGTTATGGGTCGTCCCCAGCATTTT

d_call: TRBD1
v_call: TRBV13
j_call: TRBJ2-7
clone_size: NA
cdr3_aa: CASSRTGQGAHEQYF
cdr3_nt: TGTGCCAGCAGCCGAACGGGACAGGGGGCGCACGAGCAGTACTTC

d_call: TRBD2
v_call: TRBV19
j_call: TRBJ2-1
clone_size: NA
cdr3_aa: CASSERGTSGYNEQFF
cdr3_nt: TGTGCCAGTAGTGAGCGTGGGACTAGCGGATACAATGAGCAGTTCTTC

d_call: TRBD1
v_call: TRBV19
j_call: TRBJ1-1
clone_size: once
cdr3_aa: CASSIGQGLMNTEAFF
cdr3_nt: TGTGCCAGTAGTATCGGACAGGGGTTAATGAACACTGAAGCTTTCTTT

d_call: NA
v_call: TRBV28
j_call: TRBJ2-7
clone_size: NA
cdr3_aa: CASSLPGLYEQYF
cdr3_nt: TGTGCCAGCAGTTTACCAGGGCTGTACGAGCAGTACTTC

d_call: NA
v_call: TRBV5-1
j_call: TRBJ1-2
clone_size: NA
cdr3_aa: CASSLYSDGYYGYTF
cdr3_nt: TGCGCCAGCAGCCTCTACTCGGACGGCTACTATGGCTACACCTTC

d_call: NA
v_call: TRBV7-9
j_call: TRBJ1-6
clone_size: NA
cdr3_aa: CASSLSPRATHSPLHF
cdr3_nt: TGTGCCAGCAGCTTATCGCCCAGGGCCACGCATTCACCCCTCCACTTT

d_call: NA
v_call: TRBV14
j_call: TRBJ1-6
clone_size: NA
cdr3_aa: CASSQDSAINSPLHF
cdr3_nt: TGTGCCAGCAGCCAAGATTCAGCTATTAATTCACCCCTCCACTTT

d_call: NA
v_call: TRBV6-5
j_call: TRBJ1-2
clone_size: NA
cdr3_aa: CASSPDGKYGYTF
cdr3_nt: TGTGCCAGCAGCCCCGACGGGAAGTATGGCTACACCTTC

d_call: NA
v_call: TRBV5-1
j_call: TRBJ1-3
clone_size: NA
cdr3_aa: CASSLAQGRIYF
cdr3_nt: TGCGCCAGCAGCTTGGCTCAGGGAAGGATATATTTT

d_call: NA
v_call: TRBV6-5
j_call: TRBJ1-6
clone_size: NA
cdr3_aa: CASSYAPGVNSPLHF
cdr3_nt: TGTGCCAGCAGTTACGCCCCGGGCGTAAATTCACCCCTCCACTTT

d_call: NA
v_call: TRBV5-6
j_call: TRBJ1-2
clone_size: NA
cdr3_aa: CASSLPGEDGYTF
cdr3_nt: TGTGCCAGCAGCTTGCCAGGGGAGGACGGCTACACCTTC

d_call: NA
v_call: TRBV19
j_call: TRBJ1-2
clone_size: NA
cdr3_aa: CASSIGGQTDYGYTF
cdr3_nt: TGTGCCAGTAGTATAGGAGGACAGACAGACTATGGCTACACCTTC

d_call: NA
v_call: TRBV6-5
j_call: TRBJ1-5
clone_size: NA
cdr3_aa: CASSYADSRRNQPQHF
cdr3_nt: TGTGCCAGCAGTTACGCGGACAGTCGGCGCAATCAGCCCCAGCATTTT

d_call: NA
v_call: TRBV12-3/TRBV12-4
j_call: TRBJ2-6
clone_size: few
cdr3_aa: CASSWGANVLTF
cdr3_nt: TGTGCCAGCAGTTGGGGGGCCAACGTCCTGACTTTC

d_call: NA
v_call: TRBV5-6
j_call: TRBJ1-1
clone_size: NA
cdr3_aa: CASWALDRLNTEAFF
cdr3_nt: TGTGCCAGCTGGGCTCTGGACCGCTTGAACACTGAAGCTTTCTTT

d_call: NA
v_call: TRBV20-1
j_call: TRBJ2-2
clone_size: once
cdr3_aa: CSASGPTSGELFF
cdr3_nt: TGCAGTGCTAGTGGGCCAACGTCCGGGGAGCTGTTTTTT

d_call: TRBD1
v_call: TRBV19
j_call: TRBJ1-1
clone_size: NA
cdr3_aa: CASRDRIHEAFF
cdr3_nt: TGTGCCTCCCGGGACAGAATTCATGAAGCTTTCTTT

d_call: NA
v_call: TRBV7-8
j_call: TRBJ2-3
clone_size: NA
cdr3_aa: CASNLGRTDTQYF
cdr3_nt: TGTGCCAGCAATCTGGGACGCACAGATACGCAGTATTTT

d_call: NA
v_call: TRBV30
j_call: TRBJ1-3
clone_size: once
cdr3_aa: CAWSRTQLGNTIYF
cdr3_nt: TGTGCCTGGAGTCGGACACAACTCGGAAACACCATATATTTT

d_call: TRBD1
v_call: TRBV2
j_call: TRBJ1-4
clone_size: NA
cdr3_aa: CASTHPGGPNEKLFF
cdr3_nt: TGTGCCAGCACCCACCCAGGGGGCCCTAATGAAAAACTGTTTTTT

d_call: NA
v_call: TRBV25-1
j_call: TRBJ1-1
clone_size: NA
cdr3_aa: CASSELMSTEAFF
cdr3_nt: TGTGCCAGCAGTGAATTGATGAGCACTGAAGCTTTCTTT

d_call: TRBD1
v_call: TRBV2
j_call: TRBJ1-4
clone_size: NA
cdr3_aa: CASSGTGPGEKLFF
cdr3_nt: TGTGCCAGCAGCGGGACAGGGCCGGGTGAAAAACTGTTTTTT

d_call: NA
v_call: TRBV9
j_call: TRBJ2-5
clone_size: NA
cdr3_aa: CASSVNEGETQYF
cdr3_nt: TGTGCCAGCAGCGTTAACGAAGGAGAGACCCAGTACTTC

d_call: TRBD1
v_call: TRBV4-2
j_call: TRBJ1-4
clone_size: NA
cdr3_aa: CASSQGDFRGSDEKLFF
cdr3_nt: TGTGCCAGCAGCCAAGGGGATTTCAGGGGGTCGGATGAAAAACTGTTTTTT

d_call: NA
v_call: TRBV5-4
j_call: TRBJ1-1
clone_size: NA
cdr3_aa: CASSLAGPAEAFF
cdr3_nt: TGTGCCAGCAGCTTGGCAGGACCAGCTGAAGCTTTCTTT

d_call: NA
v_call: TRBV7-2
j_call: TRBJ2-5
clone_size: NA
cdr3_aa: CASSPAARAGETQYF
cdr3_nt: TGTGCCAGCAGCCCCGCGGCCCGGGCGGGGGAGACCCAGTACTTC

d_call: TRBD1
v_call: TRBV30
j_call: TRBJ2-3
clone_size: NA
cdr3_aa: CAWDRGDTQYF
cdr3_nt: TGTGCCTGGGACAGGGGGGATACGCAGTATTTT

d_call: NA
v_call: TRBV7-6
j_call: TRBJ1-1
clone_size: NA
cdr3_aa: CASSQGSGMNTEAFF
cdr3_nt: TGTGCCAGCAGCCAAGGATCGGGGATGAACACTGAAGCTTTCTTT

d_call: NA
v_call: TRBV2
j_call: TRBJ1-2
clone_size: NA
cdr3_aa: CASSPRRAINYGYTF
cdr3_nt: TGTGCCAGCAGTCCCCGGAGGGCTATAAACTATGGCTACACCTTC